This TCR beta chain was recovered during a study of cytomegalovirus exposure and HLA in healthy donors. The CDR3 loop spans 14 amino acids. Germline V gene lookup returns CDR1 SEHNR and CDR2 FQNEAQ (reference sequence). 60 Vbeta and 13 Jbeta primers were used in PCR. The method was immunoSEQ multiplex PCR; TCRdb's version includes in-frame clones alone and lacks a portion of them. Of tens of thousands of clones in the sample, about 78% are singletons; the top ten hold 9% to 14%. Healthy donors of bone marrow made up the group. Comment on this clone: The junction shows a germline mismatch at one end, possibly a read error.

This receptor was taken from a woman aged 40 to 50 in good health and CMV-seropositive. The sample was PBMCs. This sequence joins TRBV7-9 and TRBJ2-1, with D possibly being TRBD2 (5 bases). The CDR3 nucleotides are TGTTCCAGCAGCCTCGACACTAGTTTTAATGAGCAGTTCTTC. This translates into CSSSLDTSFNEQFF.